The rows below give T cell receptor beta chains drawn from one sample of a study of shared clonotypes between healthy human individuals. Produced via immunoSEQ multiplex PCR; TCRdb's table is partial and in-frame only. The sample yields some 1 million clones, about three quarters seen once. The sample was memory CD4+ T cells sorted from blood. The receptors were gathered from a man aged 18-30 years in good health. The CDR3 runs from the conserved cysteine through the conserved F or W. The D gene is left open where the match is weak. Expanded clones are given a class, and other clones once, few, many or no size at all.

. | . | TRBJ2-5 | TRBV10-3 | TGTGCCATCAGTGCGGGGCGGCCAGGGACGCGAGAGACCCAGTACTTC | CAISAGRPGTRETQYF
once | . | TRBJ2-1 | TRBV5-1 | TGCGCCAGCAGCTTGGCAAGACCGAATGAGCAGTTCTTC | CASSLARPNEQFF
. | . | TRBJ2-7 | TRBV27 | TGTGCCAGCAGTTCCCCCGGGACACCGAGCTCCTACGAGCAGTACTTC | CASSSPGTPSSYEQYF
. | . | TRBJ1-2 | TRBV4-1 | TGCGCCAGCAGCCAAGATCAGGGCAGGGAATTATATGGCTACACCTTC | CASSQDQGRELYGYTF
. | . | TRBJ2-1 | TRBV5-4 | TGTGCCAGCAGCTTGGATCGGGGGCCATACAATGAGCAGTTCTTC | CASSLDRGPYNEQFF
. | TRBD2 | TRBJ2-5 | TRBV5-1 | TGCGCCAGCAGCCCTGGACTAGCGGAAGAGACCCAGTACTTC | CASSPGLAEETQYF
once | TRBD1 | TRBJ2-1 | TRBV7-7 | TGTGCTAGCAGCCTGGACAGGATTGGCAATGAGCAGTTCTTC | CASSLDRIGNEQFF
. | . | TRBJ1-1 | TRBV29-1 | TGCAGCGTTGAAGAGTCCGGGCCTCGGAACACTGAAGCTTTCTTT | CSVEESGPRNTEAFF
. | . | TRBJ2-2 | TRBV5-1 | TGCGCCAGCAGCTTGCCCGGGGAGCTGTTTTTT | CASSLPGELFF
few | . | TRBJ1-5 | TRBV2 | TGTGCCGGGACTCAAGATCGGAATCAGCCCCAGCATTTT | CAGTQDRNQPQHF
. | TRBD2 | TRBJ2-3 | TRBV19 | TGTGCCAGTAGTAGGGGACTAGCGGGCACAGATACGCAGTATTTT | CASSRGLAGTDTQYF
many | TRBD1 | TRBJ2-7 | TRBV9 | TGTGCCAGCACCCCAGGACAGGGGGTTCTCTACGAGCAGTACTTC | CASTPGQGVLYEQYF
. | TRBD2 | TRBJ2-3 | TRBV10-3 | TGTGCCATCAGTACGCCGGGACTAGCGAATGCAGATACGCAGTATTTT | CAISTPGLANADTQYF
once | TRBD1 | TRBJ1-1 | TRBV5-1 | TGCGCCAGCACACGGGGCGGACAGGAGGACACTGAAGCTTTCTTT | CASTRGGQEDTEAFF
. | . | TRBJ2-3 | TRBV5-1 | TGCGCCAGCAGCTTGATAGACTTCCGCACAGATACGCAGTATTTT | CASSLIDFRTDTQYF
. | . | TRBJ1-2 | TRBV7-9 | TGTGCCAGCAGCTCTCTGCGACAGCCTTATGGCTACACCTTC | CASSSLRQPYGYTF
few | . | TRBJ2-6 | TRBV9 | TGTGCCAGCAGCTCCTCTGGGGCCAACGTCCTGACTTTC | CASSSSGANVLTF
. | . | TRBJ2-2 | TRBV29-1 | TGCAGCGTTGCCAGGGGCACCGGGGAGCTGTTTTTT | CSVARGTGELFF
few | TRBD2 | TRBJ2-6 | TRBV5-1 | TGCGCCAGCAGCTTCGGGGGGTACTTCCCCACTGGGGCCAACGTCCTGACTTTC | CASSFGGYFPTGANVLTF
. | TRBD1 | TRBJ1-5 | TRBV30 | TGTGCCTGGAGTCCGGGACAGTCTAGCAATCAGCCCCAGCATTTT | CAWSPGQSSNQPQHF
. | . | TRBJ2-3 | TRBV5-6 | TGTGCCAGCACCCTGACTCCACTTTCGGATACGCAGTATTTT | CASTLTPLSDTQYF
many | . | TRBJ1-6 | TRBV6-6 | TGTGCCAGCAGTCCCTCGGGGCAGTCGAATTCACCCCTCCACTTT | CASSPSGQSNSPLHF
few | . | TRBJ1-4 | TRBV7-2 | TGTGCCAGCAGCTTGGGTATGGGGTCTATGCTGTTTTTT | CASSLGMGSMLFF
. | . | TRBJ1-5 | TRBV6-1 | TGTGCCAGCAGTGATTTGTGGGGGAGCCATCAGCCCCAGCATTTT | CASSDLWGSHQPQHF
few | . | TRBJ1-1 | TRBV18 | TGTGCCAGCTCACCACCGAGCGGGGGGCCTGAAGCTTTCTTT | CASSPPSGGPEAFF
. | . | TRBJ2-3 | TRBV19 | TGTGCCAGTAGGGGGACCACAGATACGCAGTATTTT | CASRGTTDTQYF
. | TRBD2 | TRBJ2-3 | TRBV5-1 | TGCGCCAGCAGCCAAGCGACTAGCGCACCTAGAGGCACGCAGTATTTT | CASSQATSAPRGTQYF
. | TRBD1 | TRBJ2-7 | TRBV6-5 | TGTGCCAGCAAAAAACAGGGGCCCGGCTCCTACGAGCAGTACTTC | CASKKQGPGSYEQYF
. | . | TRBJ2-1 | TRBV9 | TGTGCCAGCAGCGCTTACCAAATAACCGCAGTTAATGAGCAGTTCTTC | CASSAYQITAVNEQFF
once | TRBD2 | TRBJ2-3 | TRBV28 | TGTGCCAGCAGTTTGGGACTAGCGGGGGGCGGAGATACGCAGTATTTT | CASSLGLAGGGDTQYF
. | TRBD1 | TRBJ1-2 | TRBV14 | TGTGCCAGCAGCCGATTCCTCCGGGACAGGGGTACTAACTATGGCTACACCTTC | CASSRFLRDRGTNYGYTF
. | . | TRBJ2-7 | TRBV7-2 | TGTGCCAGCAGCTCGGACCCCGCCTACGAGCAGTACTTC | CASSSDPAYEQYF
. | TRBD1 | TRBJ1-2 | TRBV7-6 | TGTGCCAGCAGCTTAGGCGGGACAGGGGAGAACTATGGCTACACCTTC | CASSLGGTGENYGYTF
. | TRBD2 | TRBJ2-5 | TRBV6-1 | TGTGCCAGCAGGCGGGAGAAGGAGACCCAGTACTTC | CASRREKETQYF
. | TRBD2 | TRBJ2-5 | TRBV7-3 | TGTGCCAGCAGTCCGTCTGCTGGCGGGGGGCAAGAGACCCAGTACTTC | CASSPSAGGGQETQYF
. | . | TRBJ2-2 | TRBV5-1 | TGCGCCAGCAGCTCCGGGGGGCGGAGCACCGGGGAGCTGTTTTTT | CASSSGGRSTGELFF
few | . | TRBJ1-2 | TRBV7-2 | TGTGCCAGCGGGGAGTATGGCTACACCTTC | CASGEYGYTF
once | . | TRBJ2-7 | TRBV11-2 | TGTGCCAGCAGCCCTCGATCCGAATACTACGAGCAGTACTTC | CASSPRSEYYEQYF
. | TRBD2 | TRBJ2-2 | TRBV6-1 | TGTGCCAGCAGTCGGCGGGGGGTTGAAATCGGGGAGCTGTTTTTT | CASSRRGVEIGELFF
. | TRBD2 | TRBJ2-7 | TRBV6-5 | TGTGCCAGCAGTTACTCAACTAGCGGAACCTACGAGCAGTACTTC | CASSYSTSGTYEQYF
. | TRBD2 | TRBJ2-3 | TRBV5-1 | TGCGCCAGCAGCTTAGGTGGAGAGCTAGCGGGAGGTTTT | CASSLGGELAGGF
. | TRBD2 | TRBJ2-2 | TRBV6-5 | TGTGCCAGCAGTCTAGCGGGAGTATTGACCGGGGAGCTGTTTTTT | CASSLAGVLTGELFF
. | TRBD1 | TRBJ2-7 | TRBV7-2 | TGTGCCAGCAGCTCGGACAGGGGATCCTACGAGCAGTACTTC | CASSSDRGSYEQYF
. | . | TRBJ1-5 | TRBV19 | TGTGCCAGTAGTATGGGGACGGGGAGGGTCAATCAGCCCCAGCATTTT | CASSMGTGRVNQPQHF
few | . | TRBJ2-3 | TRBV5-1 | TGCGCCAGCAGCGGGCAGGGAGCCACAGGTACGCAGTATTTT | CASSGQGATGTQYF
. | . | TRBJ2-7 | TRBV7-2 | TGTGCCAGCAGCTTCCACCCCAGCGCCGGGCAGGGGGAGCAGTACTTC | CASSFHPSAGQGEQYF
many | . | TRBJ1-5 | TRBV5-1 | TGCGCCAGCAGCTTGGACCCGGATCAGCCCCAGCATTTT | CASSLDPDQPQHF
. | . | TRBJ1-6 | TRBV9 | TGTGCCAGCAGCACAAACGCCGGGACAAATAATTCACCCCTCCACTTT | CASSTNAGTNNSPLHF
. | . | TRBJ2-5 | TRBV7-2 | TGTGCCAGCAGACCCGGGACTGGGCTAGAGACCCAGTACTTC | CASRPGTGLETQYF
. | TRBD1 | TRBJ1-4 | TRBV30 | TGTGCCTGGAGGGGGCCCGGGACAGGAGAAAAACTGTTTTTT | CAWRGPGTGEKLFF
. | TRBD1 | TRBJ1-1 | TRBV6-6 | TGTGCCAGCAGTAAAACCGGGACAGGGGCTGGGGCTTTCTTT | CASSKTGTGAGAFF
few | . | TRBJ1-4 | TRBV11-2 | TGTGCCAGCAGTAGGACGAGGGGTTGGGAAAATGAAAAACTGTTTTTT | CASSRTRGWENEKLFF
. | . | TRBJ2-1 | TRBV7-9 | TGTGCCAGCAGCTTAGCGGACACCCTAAATGAGCAGTTCTTC | CASSLADTLNEQFF